The 16 T cell receptor beta chains given below trace back to one sample, sequenced in a study of blood T cells in healthy people across ages. Using a J-beta primer mix together with a sample-barcoded 5' primer, a second PCR was run for about 6 to 12 cycles. Via MiXCR, TCRdb re-called the 5' RACE reads, giving one row per CDR3 protein. The sample has 1,500,000 or so distinct CDR3 sequences; under 55% are singletons. The sequencing sample was made of blood. These receptors originate from a woman aged 18-29 years in good health.

The chain combines TRBV14 with TRBJ2-5, with a weak D call TRBD1 (6 bases). The DNA end lines up better with TRBJ2-7; the J call may be wrong. The length of the CDR3 is 14 residues. CDR1 is SGHDN and CDR2 is FVKESK in the germline V gene. The DNA for the CDR3 is TGTGCCAGCAGCCAAGTACAGGGTGTCGGCGAGCAGTACTTC. Translating gives CASSQVQGVGEQYF.

The chain links TRBV15 to TRBJ1-1; D gene ambiguous. V lost 3 bases and J lost 1, with 6 bases in between. The length of the CDR3 is 13 residues. From germline, CDR1 is LNHNV and CDR2 YYDKDF (reference sequence). The CDR3 protein is CATSRHWNTEAFF. The CDR3 bases are TGTGCCACCAGCAGGCACTGGAACACTGAAGCTTTCTTT.

As to this clonotype: At one end, the junction sequence differs from germline, possibly due to a read error. V gene TRBV9 combines with J gene TRBJ1-6; D possibly corresponds to TRBD1 (5 bases). CDR3 length: 14 residues. Germline lookup yields CDR1 SGDLS and CDR2 YYNGEE. The DNA for the CDR3 is TGTGCCAGCAGCGTAGGGCAGGGTGACTCACCCCCCCACTTT. It encodes CASSVGQGDSPPHF.

This clonotype was found a few times. Here the CDR3 reads CASRTGNNQPQHF. The CDR3 DNA reads TGTGCCAGCAGGACAGGGAACAATCAGCCCCAGCATTTT. The V call is TRBV6-1, the J call TRBJ1-5; 7 bases line up with TRBD1. The junction had 2 bases not matched to a gene; V was cut back by 6 bases and J by 3 bases. Germline V CDR1 and CDR2: MNHNS, SASEGT. The CDR3 runs to 13 residues.

This clonotype was picked up a small number of times. The rearrangement links TRBV7-8 to TRBJ2-7, with D possibly matching TRBD2 (6 bases). The DNA end lines up better with TRBJ2-5; the J call may be wrong. The germline CDR1 and CDR2 sequences are SGHVS and FQNEAQ. This CDR3 is 15 amino acids long. The CDR3 region is CASSLVAASAETQYF. The CDR3 DNA is TGTGCCAGCAGCTTAGTAGCGGCTAGCGCCGAGACCCAGTACTTC.

This clonotype was seen more than once but under ten times. This chain joins TRBV4-1 and TRBJ2-7; D possibly corresponds to TRBD1 (6 bases). The germline V gene has CDR1 MGHRA and CDR2 YSYEKL. There are 15 residues in the CDR3. The germline V and J ends were trimmed by 1 base and 4 bases, with 14 bases remaining between them. CDR3 loop: CASSQVGARKYEQYF. CDR3 DNA: TGCGCCAGCAGCCAAGTGGGGGCGCGGAAGTACGAGCAGTACTTC.

This clonotype has only one observation. The chain recombines TRBV24-1 with TRBJ1-5; 8 bases agree with TRBD1. The CDR3 totals 15 residues. Germline-derived CDR1 and CDR2 are KGHDR and SFDVKD. The V and J ends lost 6 bases and 9 bases, in that order; junction bases with no gene match: 12. The CDR3 region is CATSRTGRPKRPQHF. CDR3 sequence (DNA): TGTGCCACCAGTAGGACAGGGCGGCCCAAGAGGCCCCAGCATTTT.

This clonotype appeared a few times. V usage is TRBV12-3 or TRBV12-4 and J usage is TRBJ1-2; D is uncertain. This CDR3 comprises 13 residues. Trimming left V 2 bases short and J 7 bases short, with 11 bases between. CDR3 bases: TGTGCCAGCAGTTTACTCGGTTTCGCTGGCTACACCTTC. Encoded protein: CASSLLGFAGYTF.

This clonotype was recorded only once. The chain couples TRBV27 to TRBJ1-2, with D maybe TRBD1 (5 bases). Germline CDR1 MNHEY, CDR2 SMNVEV (reference sequence). The length of the CDR3 is 15 residues. Trimming removed 2 bases at V and 3 bases at J, with 13 bases between. CDR3 protein: CASSLDSDSYYGYTF. The CDR3 region has the DNA TGTGCCAGCAGTTTAGACAGTGATTCTTACTATGGCTACACCTTC.

CDR3 amino acids: CSAAGRGNTIYF. CDR3 DNA: TGCAGCGCGGCAGGGAGAGGAAACACCATATATTTT. The chain employs TRBV29-1 and TRBJ1-3, with a tentative D call TRBD1 (5 bases). Between the trimmed V and J ends, which lost 7 bases and 4 bases, there was a span of 11 bases. The length of the CDR3 is 12 residues. CDR1 and CDR2 from the germline V gene are SQVTM and ANQGSEA.

As concerns this clonotype: Given a much more abundant clone one base away, this may be a read error. This chain joins TRBV20-1 and TRBJ2-4; TRBD2 aligns across 7 bases. The DNA end is more similar to TRBJ2-7, so the J call may be wrong. The germline gives CDR1 DFQATT, CDR2 SNEGSKA (reference sequence). CDR3 length equals 15 residues. The CDR3 DNA follows: TGCAGTGCTAGAGGTCTAGCGGAGAGCCCCTACGAGCAGTACTTC. This encodes CSARGLAESPYEQYF.

This clonotype appeared a few times. The CDR3 DNA is TGCAGTGCTAGAGTTAGCCAAGGGGGGGAGACCCAGTACTTC. This translates into CSARVSQGGETQYF. The chain is built from TRBV20-1 and TRBJ2-5; the D gene could be TRBD1 or TRBD2 (6 bases each). This CDR3 comprises 14 residues. Trimming stripped 1 base from V and 5 bases from J, with 14 bases between. Germline CDR1 reads DFQATT; CDR2 reads SNEGSKA (reference sequence).

Ten or more counts support this clonotype. This chain connects TRBV20-1 to TRBJ1-6, with 7 bases fitting TRBD1. Trimming removed 2 bases from V and 7 bases from J; junction bases left unmatched: 5. The V gene's germline CDR1 is DFQATT and CDR2 SNEGSKA (reference sequence). CDR3 length: 14 residues. The DNA of the CDR3 is TGCAGTGCTAGACTTACAGGGGCCAATTCACCCCTCCACTTT. Translated, it gives CSARLTGANSPLHF.

The chain recombines TRBV29-1 with TRBJ2-6; possible D gene TRBD1, 5 bases. Deletions cut 4 bases from V and 0 bases from J, with 7 bases between. The CDR3 is 14 amino acids. Germline CDR1 and CDR2: SQVTM and ANQGSEA. CDR3 in amino acids: CSVAGLSGANVLTF. The CDR3 DNA is TGCAGCGTTGCAGGGCTCTCTGGGGCCAACGTCCTGACTTTC.

This clonotype was detected a few times. The chain uses TRBV20-1 and TRBJ2-7; D is ambiguous. The CDR3 covers 13 residues. Germline V gene data show CDR1 as DFQATT and CDR2 as SNEGSKA (reference sequence). The chain's CDR3 is CSPLADPTYEQYF. In DNA, the CDR3 is TGCAGCCCGCTCGCGGACCCCACCTACGAGCAGTACTTC.

The J gene is TRBJ1-1, the V gene TRBV4-1; no reliable D call. CDR3 size: 15 residues. CDR1 is MGHRA and CDR2 is YSYEKL in the germline V gene. The V end was cut by 1 base, the J end by 0 bases, with 9 bases between. CDR3 nucleotide sequence: TGCGCCAGCAGCCAAGGTCTACAATTGAACACTGAAGCTTTCTTT. Its translation: CASSQGLQLNTEAFF.